These T cell receptor beta chains were read from a single sample in a study of blood T cell repertoires in COVID-19. The protocol was immunoSEQ multiplex PCR, while the TCRdb copy is restricted to in-frame clones and leaves out a portion. In the table there are approximately 240,000 clones, 65% to 90% of which are singletons. The sample was peripheral blood. The receptors stem from a woman aged 40 to 50 who had recovered from COVID-19. Each CDR3 is given with its conserved first and last residue. The order of the fields is D gene, J gene, clone size, V gene, CDR3 protein, CDR3 DNA. A D gene is named only where the DNA matches it firmly. The size entry is marked missing in some rows and otherwise reads once, few, many or a size class.

>TRBD2|TRBJ2-7|-|TRBV7-8
CASSFMSGTSGFTYEQYF
TGTGCCAGCAGCTTTATGAGCGGGACTAGCGGGTTTACCTACGAGCAGTACTTC
>-|TRBJ2-2|-|TRBV24-1
CATSDLAGFAGELFF
TGTGCCACCAGTGATTTGGCGGGGTTCGCCGGGGAGCTGTTTTTT
>-|TRBJ2-7|-|TRBV18
CASSPSGGGEQYF
TGTGCCAGCTCACCCTCTGGGGGAGGCGAGCAGTACTTC
>TRBD1|TRBJ2-7|few|TRBV29-1
CSVDPTGDSYEQYF
TGCAGCGTGGACCCGACAGGGGACTCCTACGAGCAGTACTTC
>-|TRBJ2-5|few|TRBV7-8
CASSLGSMYQETQYF
TGTGCCAGCAGCTTGGGCAGCATGTACCAAGAGACCCAGTACTTC
>-|TRBJ1-6|few|TRBV19
CASSPQTDSPLHF
TGTGCCAGTAGTCCACAGACAGATTCACCCCTCCACTTT
>TRBD1|TRBJ1-4|-|TRBV9
CASSVDGTVNEKLFF
TGTGCCAGCAGCGTAGATGGGACAGTTAATGAAAAACTGTTTTTT
>-|TRBJ2-7|-|TRBV6-5
CASSSDSSYEQYF
TGTGCCAGCAGTTCGGACAGTTCCTACGAGCAGTACTTC
>TRBD1|TRBJ1-5|-|TRBV5-5
CASSWTPWTGGNQPQHF
TGTGCCAGCAGCTGGACCCCCTGGACAGGGGGCAATCAGCCCCAGCATTTT
>TRBD1|TRBJ2-1|-|TRBV6-1
CASSEPGQGFSYNEQFF
TGTGCCAGCAGTGAGCCGGGACAGGGGTTCTCCTACAATGAGCAGTTCTTC
>-|TRBJ2-7|-|TRBV6-5
CASSYLNRDEQYF
TGTGCCAGCAGTTACTTGAATCGGGACGAGCAGTACTTC